Shown below are 14 T cell receptor beta chains from a single sample sequenced in a study of cytomegalovirus exposure and HLA in healthy donors listed by TCRdb under 2017. Library generation was performed with the immunoSEQ multiplex PCR assay. For the multiplex PCR, a mixture combining 60 forward primers for TCR Vbeta segments and 13 reverse primers for TCR Jbeta segments was used. In TCRdb, the immuneACCESS table is reduced to in-frame sequences with V and J assigned. These tables do not hold every clone; where another copy was compared, an unresolved V gene accounts for under half, and the others remain unexplained. Counted in this sample were approximately 110,000 clones; 69% of them appeared once. The ten most abundant clones make up roughly 5.3% of the sample. The material sequenced was PBMCs. All receptors come from a woman in her 70s in good health and CMV-seropositive.

A single count supports this clone. The chain combines TRBV14 with TRBJ2-3; 13 bases are a match to TRBD2. After removal of 4 bases from V and 4 bases from J, the junction contained 8 bases not matched to a gene. This CDR3 spans 17 amino acids. Per the germline V gene, CDR1 is SGHDN and CDR2 is FVKESK. The CDR3 DNA reads TGTGCCAGCAGCCGTGGCCCTACTAGCGGGGGGGCAGATACGCAGTATTTT. This sequence encodes CASSRGPTSGGADTQYF.

The chain combines TRBV30 with TRBJ2-2; 8 positions agree with TRBD1. The ends lost 2 bases at V and 2 bases at J; junction bases unmatched: 10. The CDR3 loop spans 17 amino acids. Germline V gene lookup returns CDR1 GTSNPN and CDR2 SVGIG (reference sequence). The CDR3 sequence: CAWSRSKTGVNTGELFF. In DNA, the CDR3 is TGTGCCTGGAGTCGGTCGAAGACAGGGGTTAACACCGGGGAGCTGTTTTTT.

The chain employs TRBV13 and TRBJ1-4; tentatively, D is TRBD1 (5 bases). This CDR3 contains 15 residues. Trimming took off 1 base at V and 4 bases at J, with 10 bases between the two ends. The germline CDR1 and CDR2 sequences are PRHDT and FYEKMQ (reference sequence). CDR3 residues: CASSLVKGINEKLFF. As DNA, the CDR3 is TGTGCCAGCAGCTTAGTTAAGGGGATTAATGAAAAACTGTTTTTT.

The rearrangement uses TRBV11-2 and TRBJ2-6; D gene ambiguous. V shed 5 bases and J shed 4 bases, with 9 bases lying between them. The CDR3 sequence is 14 residues long. Germline lookup yields CDR1 SGHAT and CDR2 FQNNGV. The DNA for the CDR3 is TGTGCCAGCAGCCAATACTCCGGGGCCAACGTCCTGACTTTC. Its protein product is CASSQYSGANVLTF. Full variable domain (missing parts from reference TRBV11-2 and TRBJ2-6): EAGVAQSPRYKIIEKRQSVAFWCNPISGHATLYWYQQILGQGPKLLIQFQNNGVVDDSQLPKDRFSAERLKGVDSTLKIQPAKLEDSAVYLCASSQYSGANVLTFGAGSRLTVL.

The CDR3 region has the DNA TGTGCCACCAGCACCGACGGGTACACCATATATTTT. It yields the protein CATSTDGYTIYF. The chain joins TRBV15 to TRBJ1-3; D remains ambiguous. Germline CDR1 LNHNV, CDR2 YYDKDF (reference sequence). Trimming removed 4 bases from V and 8 bases from J, with 9 bases in between. This CDR3 is built from 12 residues.

This clone has just a few counts. This chain links TRBV5-5 with TRBJ2-5; 9 bases are shared with TRBD2. Trimming at V came to 0 bases and at J to 5 bases, leaving 11 bases not matched to a gene. Germline assignment: CDR1 SGHKS and CDR2 YYEKEE (reference sequence). CDR3 size: 17 residues. CDR3 in amino acids: CASSLGLAGHIGETQYF. The DNA of the CDR3 is TGTGCCAGCAGCTTGGGGCTAGCGGGACACATCGGGGAGACCCAGTACTTC.

This clone has only one observation. The chain carries TRBV19 and TRBJ1-5; D is possibly TRBD1 (6 bases). Between the trimmed V and J ends, which lost 4 bases and 0 bases, there was a span of 10 bases. The CDR3 is made up of 15 amino acids. Per the germline V gene, CDR1 is LNHDA and CDR2 is SQIVND (reference sequence). DNA of the CDR3: TGTGCCAGTAGTACCCCGACAGGTAGCAATCAGCCCCAGCATTTT. As protein: CASSTPTGSNQPQHF.

This clone was picked up a small number of times. The chain has TRBV7-9 and TRBJ2-5; D uncertain. The CDR3 is 15 residues long. V lost 6 bases and J 1 base, leaving 15 bases between the germline ends. Germline CDR1 is SEHNR and CDR2 is FQNEAQ (reference sequence). CDR3 bases: TGTGCCAGCAGTAATATGCCCGGCGGCCAAGAGACCCAGTACTTC. This codes for CASSNMPGGQETQYF.

V and J are TRBV19 and TRBJ2-1, with TRBD2 identical over 11 bases. Trimming removed 4 bases from V and 8 bases from J; junction bases left unmatched: 7. The CDR3 spans 15 residues. Germline values: CDR1 LNHDA, CDR2 SQIVND (reference sequence). The CDR3 spells CASSNLAGGQDEQFF. The CDR3 nucleotides read TGTGCCAGTAGTAATCTAGCGGGGGGCCAGGATGAGCAGTTCTTC.

The CDR3 DNA reads TGTGCCAGTAGTATCACGGAGGGGTTTCGTGGCTACACCTTC. This translates into CASSITEGFRGYTF. The chain recombines TRBV19 with TRBJ1-2, with D tentatively TRBD1 (5 bases). V was pared by 3 bases and J by 7 bases, with 15 bases between. Looked up from germline, CDR1 is LNHDA and CDR2 is SQIVND (reference sequence). This CDR3 spans 14 amino acids.

This clone was counted only a few times. Here the CDR3 DNA reads TGTGCCAGCAGTGAGGCCATTGCAGATACGCAGTATTTT. This codes for CASSEAIADTQYF. The chain uses TRBV2 and TRBJ2-3; D unresolved. This CDR3 has 13 residues. In germline, CDR1 is SNHLY, CDR2 FYNNEI. V dropped 3 bases and J dropped 4 bases, with 8 bases sitting between them.

This clone was observed a handful of times. This chain connects TRBV7-2 to TRBJ2-3; 10 bases are shared with TRBD2. The V gene's germline CDR1 is SGHTA and CDR2 FQGNSA. Trimming at V came to 2 bases and at J to 3 bases, leaving 8 bases not matched to a gene. The CDR3 has 17 residues. CDR3: CASSLSSGGAATDTQYF. The CDR3 DNA reads as TGTGCCAGCAGCTTAAGCAGCGGGGGGGCCGCGACAGATACGCAGTATTTT.

V gene TRBV4-1 combines with J gene TRBJ2-7, with 9 bases lining up with TRBD1. The germline V gene has CDR1 MGHRA and CDR2 YSYEKL. The CDR3 loop spans 14 amino acids. V gave up 5 bases and J gave up 3 bases; unmatched junction bases: 5. The CDR3 region has the DNA TGCGCCAGCAGCACAGGACAGGGGTTCTACGAGCAGTACTTC. Translating it yields CASSTGQGFYEQYF.

The chain has TRBV5-1 and TRBJ1-2, with D tentatively TRBD1 (6 bases). Deletions cut 4 bases from V and 2 bases from J, with 12 bases between. This CDR3 has 14 amino acids. Germline V lookup: CDR1 SGHRS, CDR2 YFSETQ. CDR3: CASSRDRLNYGYTF. CDR3 in DNA: TGCGCCAGCAGCCGTGACAGGTTAAACTATGGCTACACCTTC.